The rows below give T cell receptor beta chains drawn from one sample of a study of identical twins. Via MiXCR, TCRdb re-called the 5' RACE reads, giving one row per CDR3 protein. The sample has fewer than 350,000 distinct CDR3 sequences; less than 9% are singletons. This sample also belongs to another study, concerning yellow fever vaccine responses in identical twins.

Material for sequencing was memory (CD45RO+) T cells sorted from blood. Every receptor here comes from a woman aged 18-30 years in good health. The CDR3 runs from the conserved cysteine through the conserved F or W. The D gene is left open where the match is weak. Clone sizes are given selectively: once, few, many, or a class where the clone is expanded.

. | 13 | TRBJ2-1 | many | TRBV11-3 | TGTGCCAGCAGCGTCCTAAGGGACAATGAGCAGTTCTTC | CASSVLRDNEQFF
. | 16 | TRBJ1-5 | once | TRBV20-1 | TGCTGTGCTAGAGATCCGGGGGCCTTCGATAGTCAGCCCCAGCATTTT | CCARDPGAFDSQPQHF
TRBD1 | 15 | TRBJ1-2 | many | TRBV12-3/TRBV12-4 | TGTGCCAGCAGTGCGGGGACAGGGGGAAACTATGGCTACACCTTC | CASSAGTGGNYGYTF
TRBD2 | 15 | TRBJ2-3 | . | TRBV5-1 | TGCGCCAGCAGCGTGGCACTAGCGGGAGCAGATACGCAGTATTTT | CASSVALAGADTQYF
. | 15 | TRBJ2-3 | . | TRBV21-1 | TGTGCCAGCAGCCCCCCCGGACAGGGAGCAGATACGCAGTATTTT | CASSPPGQGADTQYF
. | 13 | TRBJ1-6 | many | TRBV9 | TGTGCCAGCAGCGAGAGGGAGGTTTCACCCCTCCACTTT | CASSEREVSPLHF
TRBD2 | 15 | TRBJ2-2 | many | TRBV27 | TGTGCCAGCAGTCCTCGGATAGCGGGAGGCGGGGAGCTGTTTTTT | CASSPRIAGGGELFF
. | 13 | TRBJ2-3 | few | TRBV3-1 | TGTGCCAGCAGCCAAGCAACGGCAGATACGCAGTATTTT | CASSQATADTQYF
. | 16 | TRBJ2-3 | many | TRBV7-8 | TGTGCCAGCAGCTTACCCCGGGGACAAAACACAGATACGCAGTATTTT | CASSLPRGQNTDTQYF
TRBD2 | 17 | TRBJ2-7 | few | TRBV24-1 | TGTGCCACCAGTGATAACTTCGGGACTAGCGGTTCCTACGAGCAGTACTTC | CATSDNFGTSGSYEQYF
. | 13 | TRBJ1-2 | many | TRBV20-1 | TGCAGTGCTAGAGGCGGGGGCTTCGATGGCTACACCTTC | CSARGGGFDGYTF
. | 15 | TRBJ2-1 | many | TRBV5-1 | TGCGCCAGCAGCCCGGACGGCCAGCCCTACAATGAGCAGTTCTTC | CASSPDGQPYNEQFF
TRBD1 | 15 | TRBJ2-4 | once | TRBV2 | TGTGCCAGCAGTGAATCGACAGGGGGCAAAAACATTCAGTACTTC | CASSESTGGKNIQYF
TRBD1 | 14 | TRBJ1-1 | . | TRBV20-1 | TGCAGTGCTAGAAAGGGGGCATCGGGTACTGAAGCTTTCTTT | CSARKGASGTEAFF
TRBD2 | 15 | TRBJ2-1 | . | TRBV3-1 | TGTGCCAGCAGCCAAGCGGGAGGGACGTACAATGAGCAGTTCTTC | CASSQAGGTYNEQFF
. | 15 | TRBJ1-2 | . | TRBV27 | TGTGCCAGCAGTACCCCGGCGAGGGGGGTCTTTGACGTCACCTTC | CASSTPARGVFDVTF
TRBD1 | 16 | TRBJ2-5 | few | TRBV6-5 | TGTGCCAGCAGTTACGACGGGACAGGGGGAACACAGACCCAGTACTTC | CASSYDGTGGTQTQYF
. | 10 | TRBJ1-1 | many | TRBV5-1 | TGCGCCAGCAGCTTAGGGGAAGCTTTCTTT | CASSLGEAFF
TRBD2 | 16 | TRBJ2-7 | few | TRBV11-1 | TGTGCCAGCAGCTTAGGTAGCGGGAGAGCAGACTACGAGCAGTACTTC | CASSLGSGRADYEQYF
. | 16 | TRBJ2-1 | . | TRBV11-2 | TGTGCCAGCAGCACAATCCGTACTAGGGTTGTTGGTGAGCAGTTCTTC | CASSTIRTRVVGEQFF
. | 17 | TRBJ2-2 | few | TRBV5-1 | TGCGCCAGCAGCTTGGGAACCTCTATATCTCGGCACGGGGAGCTGTTTTTT | CASSLGTSISRHGELFF